The next 10 T cell receptor beta chains were all read from a single sample in a study of early T cells in non-severe SARS-CoV-2 infection. Each CDR3 protein gets one entry after TCRdb re-called the 5' RACE reads with MiXCR. The profile shows some 77,000 distinct CDR3 sequences, more than 10% of them singletons. Sequencing was carried out using whole blood. Receptor source: an adult who was a healthcare worker with PCR-confirmed SARS-CoV-2 infection or an uninfected control (not recorded which).

This clonotype has at least ten counts. CDR3 nucleotide sequence: TGCAGCGGTGGGAGCCTCTATGGCTACACCTTC. Amino acid sequence: CSGGSLYGYTF. The V gene is TRBV29-1, the J gene TRBJ1-2, with unresolved D. The CDR3 extends over 11 amino acids. Germline V gene sequence: CDR1 SQVTM, CDR2 ANQGSEA. With 7 bases removed from V and 4 bases from J, the gap between germline ends came to 10 bases.

This clonotype was picked up a small number of times. The CDR3 region is CASSYSLPYEQYF. CDR3 DNA: TGTGCCAGCAGTTACTCTCTGCCCTACGAGCAGTACTTC. The V gene is TRBV6-5, the J gene TRBJ2-7; D gene uncertain. Germline loops: CDR1 MNHEY, CDR2 SVGAGI. This CDR3 is built from 13 residues. Trimming removed 0 bases from V and 2 bases from J, with 5 bases in between.

The chain carries TRBV25-1 and TRBJ2-3; 10 bases map to TRBD1. V was clipped by 4 bases and J by 4 bases; unmatched bases: 14. Germline assignment: CDR1 MGHDK and CDR2 SYGVNS. This CDR3 has 18 residues. CDR3 coding DNA: TGTGCCAGCAGTGGCCCGGACCGGGACAGGGGATTGGCAGATACGCAGTATTTT. Its translation: CASSGPDRDRGLADTQYF. Using reference TRBV25-1 and TRBJ2-3 for the parts outside the CDR3, the full variable domain is EADIYQTPRYLVIGTGKKITLECSQTMGHDKMYWYQQDPGMELHLIHYSYGVNSTEKGDLSSESTVSRIRTEHFPLTLESARPSHTSQYLCASSGPDRDRGLADTQYFGPGTRLTVL.

This clonotype was seen repeatedly, ten times or more. The chain joins TRBV7-6 to TRBJ1-1; D remains ambiguous. This CDR3 is built from 15 residues. Germline CDR1 SGHVS, CDR2 FNYEAQ. Trimming cost V 0 bases and J 0 bases, with 8 bases left between them. DNA of the CDR3: TGTGCCAGCAGCTTAGCTGCAGAAATGAACACTGAAGCTTTCTTT. This sequence encodes CASSLAAEMNTEAFF. Based on the CDR3 plus reference TRBV7-6 and TRBJ1-1, the full variable domain is GAGVSQSPRYKVTKRGQDVALRCDPISGHVSLYWYRQALGQGPEFLTYFNYEAQQDKSGLPNDRFSAERPEGSISTLTIQRTEQRDSAMYRCASSLAAEMNTEAFFGQGTRLTVV.

V is TRBV28 and J is TRBJ2-7; D is ambiguous. The CDR3 extends over 12 amino acids. The ends were cut back, 1 base at V and 6 bases at J, with 7 bases in the middle. The germline gives CDR1 MDHEN, CDR2 SYDVKM. The CDR3 spells CASSLSRSEQYF. CDR3 bases: TGTGCCAGCAGTTTATCGCGGTCCGAGCAGTACTTC.

This clonotype appeared many times. The J gene is TRBJ2-3, the V gene TRBV7-9; 13 bases are a match to TRBD2. V dropped 5 bases and J dropped 3; count of bases not matched to a gene: 8. The CDR3 spans 17 residues. Germline-derived CDR1 and CDR2 are SEHNR and FQNEAQ (reference sequence). CDR3 loop: CASSGTSGRASTDTQYF. CDR3 sequence (DNA): TGTGCCAGCAGCGGAACTAGCGGGAGGGCCTCGACAGATACGCAGTATTTT.

The chain has TRBV18 and TRBJ2-5; maybe TRBD1 (6 bases). The CDR3 consists of 18 residues. Deletions cut 5 bases from V and 5 bases from J, with 27 bases between. Germline V lookup: CDR1 KGHSH, CDR2 LQKENI. CDR3 coding DNA: TGTGCCAGCTCATTCGACAGGTTTGAGATCTTTTTGCTGGAGACCCAGTACTTC. It yields the protein CASSFDRFEIFLLETQYF.

This clonotype was counted at least ten times. CDR3 region: CASSLARISYQETQYF. Here the CDR3 DNA reads TGTGCCAGCAGTTTAGCACGGATTTCGTACCAAGAGACCCAGTACTTC. The chain has TRBV28 and TRBJ2-5; D is ambiguous. The CDR3 has 16 residues. Germline V CDR1 and CDR2: MDHEN, SYDVKM. Trimming left V 2 bases short and J 0 bases short, with 13 bases between.

This clonotype has only a few counts. This sequence joins TRBV6-6 and TRBJ2-5, with TRBD1 matching over 10 bases. This CDR3 spans 18 amino acids. Germline trimming cut 7 bases from V and 1 base from J; bases unmatched to any gene: 15. CDR1 and CDR2 (germline): MNHNY, SVGAGI (reference sequence). The DNA of the CDR3 is TGTGCCAGCACCCAGGGAAGATCGACAGGGGGCTCCCAAGAGACCCAGTACTTC. Translated, it gives CASTQGRSTGGSQETQYF.

Ten or more counts support this clonotype. The V call is TRBV6-5, the J call TRBJ1-1; D is uncertain. CDR3 length equals 11 residues. Trimming left V 8 bases short and J 7 bases short, with 11 bases between. Germline CDR1 reads MNHEY; CDR2 reads SVGAGI. The CDR3 DNA follows: TGTGCCAGCGGCGCCGGCGATGAAGCTTTCTTT. Protein: CASGAGDEAFF.